This passage covers 5 T cell receptor beta chains from one sample sequenced in a study of shared clonotypes between healthy human individuals. TCRdb's copy holds only in-frame clones and misses some; the assay was immunoSEQ multiplex PCR. The sample has under 850,000 clones, just under 75% seen once. Material: memory CD4+ T cells sorted from blood. The subset denotes: CD45RA-negative fraction. The receptor source for this set is a woman aged 25 to 39 in good health.

The chain is built from TRBV12-5 and TRBJ1-2; TRBD1 matches 10 bases. The CDR3 totals 16 residues. Germline CDR1 reads LGHNT; CDR2 reads FRNRAP. The junction had 9 bases not matched to a gene; V was cut back by 0 bases and J by 8 bases. The CDR3 sequence is CASGLVPGTGDSGYTF. The CDR3 nucleotides are TGTGCTAGTGGTTTGGTACCAGGGACAGGGGATTCGGGCTACACCTTC.

This chain uses TRBV6-5 with TRBJ2-1; the D gene is possibly TRBD2 (6 bases). V was cut by 7 bases and J by 0 bases, with 13 bases left in between. From germline, CDR1 is MNHEY and CDR2 SVGAGI. The CDR3 is 15 amino acids. CDR3 amino acids: CASTYSSDSYNEQFF. CDR3 nucleotide sequence: TGTGCCAGCACCTACTCTAGCGACTCCTACAATGAGCAGTTCTTC.

The chain has TRBV7-9 and TRBJ1-5; the D is unclear. The CDR3 sequence is 13 residues long. Germline CDR1 is SEHNR and CDR2 is FQNEAQ (reference sequence). V dropped 5 bases and J dropped 2 bases, with 7 bases sitting between them. CDR3 coding DNA: TGTGCCAGCAGCCCCCGGGGCAATCAGCCCCAGCATTTT. Residues: CASSPRGNQPQHF.

The chain uses TRBV30 and TRBJ1-4; the D gene is possibly TRBD1 (5 bases). The CDR3 loop spans 15 amino acids. Between the trimmed V and J ends, which lost 1 base and 4 bases, there was a span of 13 bases. Looked up from germline, CDR1 is GTSNPN and CDR2 is SVGIG (reference sequence). CDR3 coding DNA: TGTGCCTGGAGTGGGGGACGGAACGTTAATGAAAAACTGTTTTTT. It is translated as CAWSGGRNVNEKLFF. Together with reference TRBV30 and TRBJ1-4, the CDR3 gives the full variable domain: SQTIHQWPATLVQPVGSPLSLECTVEGTSNPNLYWYRQAAGRGLQLLFYSVGIGQISSEVPQNLSASRPQDRQFILSSKKLLLSDSGFYLCAWSGGRNVNEKLFFGSGTQLSVL.

DNA for the CDR3: TGTGCCAGCAGCAAGGACGGACAGGGGGCGAAGGGCTACACCTTC. It translates to CASSKDGQGAKGYTF. The chain recombines TRBV7-9 with TRBJ1-2; 11 bases are a match to TRBD1. Germline trimming cut 5 bases from V and 8 bases from J; bases unmatched to any gene: 10. Germline CDR1 and CDR2: SEHNR and FQNEAQ (reference sequence). This CDR3 contains 15 residues.